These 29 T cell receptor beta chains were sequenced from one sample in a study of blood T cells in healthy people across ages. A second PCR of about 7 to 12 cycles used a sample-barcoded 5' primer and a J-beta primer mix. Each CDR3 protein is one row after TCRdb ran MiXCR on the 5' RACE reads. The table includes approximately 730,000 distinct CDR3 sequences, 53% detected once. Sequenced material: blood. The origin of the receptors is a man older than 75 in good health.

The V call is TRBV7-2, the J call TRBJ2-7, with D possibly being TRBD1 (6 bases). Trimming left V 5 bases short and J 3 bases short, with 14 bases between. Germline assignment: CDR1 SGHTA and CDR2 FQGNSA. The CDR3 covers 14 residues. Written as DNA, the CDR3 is TGTGCCAGCAGCCCGGACAGCGCCCACTACGAGCAGTACTTC. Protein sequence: CASSPDSAHYEQYF.

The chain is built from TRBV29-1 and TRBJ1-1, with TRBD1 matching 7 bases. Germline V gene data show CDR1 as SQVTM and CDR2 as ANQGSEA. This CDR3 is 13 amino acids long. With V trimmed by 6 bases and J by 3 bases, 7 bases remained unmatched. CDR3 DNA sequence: TGCAGCGTACGAACAGGGGCGGACACTGAAGCTTTCTTT. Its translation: CSVRTGADTEAFF.

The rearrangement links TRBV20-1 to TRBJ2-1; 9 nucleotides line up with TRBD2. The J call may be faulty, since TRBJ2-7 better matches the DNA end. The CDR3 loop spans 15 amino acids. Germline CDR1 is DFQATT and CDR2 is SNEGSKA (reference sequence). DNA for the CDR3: TGCAGTGCTAGCATGGTGGTAGCGGGAGATCCCGAGCAGTACTTC. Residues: CSASMVVAGDPEQYF.

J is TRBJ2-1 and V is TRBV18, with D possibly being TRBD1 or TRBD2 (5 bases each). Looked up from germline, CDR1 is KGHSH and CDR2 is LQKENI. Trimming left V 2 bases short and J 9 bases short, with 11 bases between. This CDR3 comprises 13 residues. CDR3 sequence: CASSPRDGAEQFF. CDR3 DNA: TGTGCCAGCTCACCAAGGGACGGGGCTGAGCAGTTCTTC.

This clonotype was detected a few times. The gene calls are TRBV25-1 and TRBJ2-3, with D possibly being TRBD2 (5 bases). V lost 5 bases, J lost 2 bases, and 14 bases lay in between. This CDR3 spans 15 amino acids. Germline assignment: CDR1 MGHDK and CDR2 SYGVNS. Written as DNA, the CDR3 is TGTGCCAGCAGTACTCGTCCGGGATTCACAGATACGCAGTATTTT. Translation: CASSTRPGFTDTQYF.

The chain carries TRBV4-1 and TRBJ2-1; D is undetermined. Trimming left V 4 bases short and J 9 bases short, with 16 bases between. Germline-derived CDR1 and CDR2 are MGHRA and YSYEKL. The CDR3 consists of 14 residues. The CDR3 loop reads CASSLLVTISEQFF. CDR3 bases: TGCGCCAGCAGCCTCTTGGTCACCATTTCTGAGCAGTTCTTC.

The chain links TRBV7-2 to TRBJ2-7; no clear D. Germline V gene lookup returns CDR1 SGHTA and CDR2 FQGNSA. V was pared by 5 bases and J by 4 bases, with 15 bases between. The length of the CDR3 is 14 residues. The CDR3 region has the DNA TGTGCCAGCAGCCACCGTAGGGCTTATTACGAGCAGTACTTC. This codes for CASSHRRAYYEQYF.

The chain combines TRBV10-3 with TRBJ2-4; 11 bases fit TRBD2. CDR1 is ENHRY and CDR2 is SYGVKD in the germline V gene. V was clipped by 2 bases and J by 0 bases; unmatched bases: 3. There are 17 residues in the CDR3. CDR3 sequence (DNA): TGTGCCATCAGTGAGGAAACTAGCGGGGGAGCCAAAAACATTCAGTACTTC. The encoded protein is CAISEETSGGAKNIQYF.

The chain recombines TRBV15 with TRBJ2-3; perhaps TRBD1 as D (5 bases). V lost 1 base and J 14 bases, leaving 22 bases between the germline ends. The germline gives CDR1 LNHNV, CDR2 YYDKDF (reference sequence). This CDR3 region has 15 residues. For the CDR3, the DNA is TGTGCCACCAGCAGAGCAGGGCCCCCAGCCAGATACGCGTATTTT. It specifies CATSRAGPPARYAYF.

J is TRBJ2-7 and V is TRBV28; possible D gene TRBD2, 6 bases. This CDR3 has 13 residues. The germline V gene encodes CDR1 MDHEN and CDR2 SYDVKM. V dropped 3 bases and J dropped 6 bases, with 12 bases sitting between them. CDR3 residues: CASSFTSRAEQYF. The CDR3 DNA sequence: TGTGCCAGCAGTTTTACTAGCAGGGCCGAGCAGTACTTC.

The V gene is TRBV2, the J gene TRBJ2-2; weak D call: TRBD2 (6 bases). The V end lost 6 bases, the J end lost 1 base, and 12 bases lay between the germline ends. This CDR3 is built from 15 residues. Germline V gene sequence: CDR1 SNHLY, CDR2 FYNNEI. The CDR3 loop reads CASRGDGGNTGELFF. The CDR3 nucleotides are TGTGCCAGCAGGGGGGACGGGGGGAACACCGGGGAGCTGTTTTTT.

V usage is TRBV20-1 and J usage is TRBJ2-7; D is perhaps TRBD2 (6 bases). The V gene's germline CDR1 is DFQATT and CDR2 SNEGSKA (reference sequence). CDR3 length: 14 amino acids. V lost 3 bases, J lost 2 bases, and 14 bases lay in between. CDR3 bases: TGCAGTGCTAGGGGAATAGGGGAGGCCTACGAGCAGTACTTC. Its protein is CSARGIGEAYEQYF.

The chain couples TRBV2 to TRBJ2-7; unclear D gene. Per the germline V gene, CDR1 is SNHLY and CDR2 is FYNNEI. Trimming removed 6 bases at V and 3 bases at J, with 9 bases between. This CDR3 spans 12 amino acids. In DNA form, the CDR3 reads TGTGCCAGCAGGTACGGAAGCTACGAGCAGTACTTC. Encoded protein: CASRYGSYEQYF.

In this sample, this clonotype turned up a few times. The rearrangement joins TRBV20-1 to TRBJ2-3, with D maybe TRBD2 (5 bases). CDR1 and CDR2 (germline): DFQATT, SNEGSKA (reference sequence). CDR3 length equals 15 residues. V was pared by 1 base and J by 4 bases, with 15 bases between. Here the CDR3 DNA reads TGCAGTGCTAGAGTTCGTCAGGTGGAGGCAGATACGCAGTATTTT. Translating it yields CSARVRQVEADTQYF.

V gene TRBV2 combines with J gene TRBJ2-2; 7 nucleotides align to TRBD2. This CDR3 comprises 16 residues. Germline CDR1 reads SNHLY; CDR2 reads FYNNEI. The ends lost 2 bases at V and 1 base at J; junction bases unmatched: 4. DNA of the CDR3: TGTGCCAGCAGTGAATCCGGGACTAAGAACACCGGGGAGCTGTTTTTT. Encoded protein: CASSESGTKNTGELFF. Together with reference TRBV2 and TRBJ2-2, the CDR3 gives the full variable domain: EPEVTQTPSHQVTQMGQEVILRCVPISNHLYFYWYRQILGQKVEFLVSFYNNEISEKSEIFDDQFSVERPDGSNFTLKIRSTKLEDSAMYFCASSESGTKNTGELFFGEGSRLTVL.

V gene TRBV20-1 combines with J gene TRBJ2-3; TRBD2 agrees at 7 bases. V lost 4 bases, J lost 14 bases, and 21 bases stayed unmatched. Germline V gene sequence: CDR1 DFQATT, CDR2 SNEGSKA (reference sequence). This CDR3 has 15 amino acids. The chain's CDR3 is CSAKVAGGVHRYAYF. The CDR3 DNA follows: TGCAGTGCTAAAGTAGCGGGCGGTGTTCACAGATACGCGTATTTT.

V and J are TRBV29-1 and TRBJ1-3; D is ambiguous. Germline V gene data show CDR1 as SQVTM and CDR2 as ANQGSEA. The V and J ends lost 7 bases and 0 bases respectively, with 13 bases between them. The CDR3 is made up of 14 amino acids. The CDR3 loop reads CSATRGSSGNTIYF. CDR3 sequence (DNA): TGCAGCGCTACTCGAGGGTCCTCTGGAAACACCATATATTTT.

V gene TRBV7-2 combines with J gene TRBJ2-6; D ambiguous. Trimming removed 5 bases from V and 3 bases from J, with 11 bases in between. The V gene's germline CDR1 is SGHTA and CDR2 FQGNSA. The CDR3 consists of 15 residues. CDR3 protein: CASSPRLGGANVLTF. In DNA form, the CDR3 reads TGTGCCAGCAGCCCCCGACTGGGTGGGGCCAACGTCCTGACTTTC. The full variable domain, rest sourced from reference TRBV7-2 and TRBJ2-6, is GAGVSQSPSNKVTEKGKDVELRCDPISGHTALYWYRQSLGQGLEFLIYFQGNSAPDKSGLPSDRFSAERTGGSVSTLTIQRTQQEDSAVYLCASSPRLGGANVLTFGAGSRLTVL.

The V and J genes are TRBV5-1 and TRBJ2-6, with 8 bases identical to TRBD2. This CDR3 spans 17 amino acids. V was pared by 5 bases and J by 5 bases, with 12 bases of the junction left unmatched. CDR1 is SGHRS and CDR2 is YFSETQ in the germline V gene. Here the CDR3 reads CASRPGTSIEWANVLTF. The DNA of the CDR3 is TGCGCCAGCAGGCCCGGGACTAGTATCGAGTGGGCCAACGTCCTGACTTTC.

CDR3 protein: CASSLGPGPLGEQYF. The CDR3 coding sequence is TGTGCCAGCAGTTTAGGGCCTGGACCCTTGGGCGAGCAGTACTTC. J is TRBJ2-5 and V is TRBV12-3 or TRBV12-4; D not certain. The DNA end is a closer match to TRBJ2-7, so the J assignment may be wrong. The CDR3 length is 15 residues.

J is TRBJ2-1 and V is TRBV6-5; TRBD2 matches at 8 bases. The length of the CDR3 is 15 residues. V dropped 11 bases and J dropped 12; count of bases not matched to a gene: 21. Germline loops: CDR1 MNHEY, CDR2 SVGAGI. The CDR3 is CASYGRDGPRRGQFF. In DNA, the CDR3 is TGTGCCTCATACGGGAGGGACGGGCCCCGTCGAGGGCAGTTCTTC.

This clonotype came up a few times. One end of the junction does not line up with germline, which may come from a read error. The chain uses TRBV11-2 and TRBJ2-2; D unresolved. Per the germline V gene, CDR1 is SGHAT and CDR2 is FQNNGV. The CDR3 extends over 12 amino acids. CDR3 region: CASSLGTGELFF. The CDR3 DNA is TGTGCCAGCAGTTTAGGCACCGGGGAGCTGTTTTTT.

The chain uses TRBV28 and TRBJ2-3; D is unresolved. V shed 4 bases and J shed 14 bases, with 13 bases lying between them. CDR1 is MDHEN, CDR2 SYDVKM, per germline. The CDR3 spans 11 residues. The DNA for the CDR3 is TGTGCCAGCAGTTCCTACAGATACGCGTATTTT. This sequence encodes CASSSYRYAYF.

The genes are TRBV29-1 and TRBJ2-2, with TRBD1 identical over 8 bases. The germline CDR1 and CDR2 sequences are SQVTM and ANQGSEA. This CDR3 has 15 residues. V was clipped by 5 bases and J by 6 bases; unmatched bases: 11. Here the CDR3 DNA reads TGCAGCGTTATCCGGGACAGGCAGTTTTCCGGGGAGCTGTTTTTT. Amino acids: CSVIRDRQFSGELFF.

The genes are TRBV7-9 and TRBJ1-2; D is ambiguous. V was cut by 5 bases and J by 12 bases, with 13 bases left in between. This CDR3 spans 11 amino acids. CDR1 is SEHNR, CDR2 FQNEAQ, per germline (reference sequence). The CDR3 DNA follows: TGTGCCAGCAGCGCAGATCGCGGGGACACCTTC. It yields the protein CASSADRGDTF.

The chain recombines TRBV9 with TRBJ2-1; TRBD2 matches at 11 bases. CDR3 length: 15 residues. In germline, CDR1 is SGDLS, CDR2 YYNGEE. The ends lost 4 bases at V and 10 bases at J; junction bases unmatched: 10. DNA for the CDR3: TGTGCCAGCAGCCCGATCGCCGGGACTAGCGGCGAGCAGTTCTTC. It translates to CASSPIAGTSGEQFF. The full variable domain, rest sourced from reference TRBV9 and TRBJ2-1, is DSGVTQTPKHLITATGQRVTLRCSPRSGDLSVYWYQQSLDQGLQFLIQYYNGEERAKGNILERFSAQQFPDLHSELNLSSLELGDSALYFCASSPIAGTSGEQFFGPGTRLTVL.

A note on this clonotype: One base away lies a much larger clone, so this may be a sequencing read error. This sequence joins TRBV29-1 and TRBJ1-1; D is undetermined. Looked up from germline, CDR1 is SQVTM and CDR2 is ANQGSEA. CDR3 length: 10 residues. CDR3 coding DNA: TGCAACGTTGCGAACACTGAAGCTTTCTTT. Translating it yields CNVANTEAFF.

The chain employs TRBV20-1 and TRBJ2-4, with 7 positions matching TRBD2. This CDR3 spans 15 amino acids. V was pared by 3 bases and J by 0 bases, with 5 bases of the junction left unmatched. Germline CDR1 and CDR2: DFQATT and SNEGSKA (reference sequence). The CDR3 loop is CSARGGDLAKNIQYF. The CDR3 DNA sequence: TGCAGTGCTAGGGGAGGGGACCTAGCCAAAAACATTCAGTACTTC.

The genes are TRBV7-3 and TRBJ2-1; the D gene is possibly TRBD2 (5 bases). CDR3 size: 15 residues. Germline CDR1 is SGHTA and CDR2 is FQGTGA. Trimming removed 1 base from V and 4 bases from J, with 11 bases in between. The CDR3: CASSLMGGPYNEQFF. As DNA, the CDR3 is TGTGCCAGCAGCTTAATGGGCGGGCCTTACAATGAGCAGTTCTTC.